The present T cell receptor (beta chain) was sequenced within a study of graft-versus-host responses after intestinal transplantation. Comments on this clone: Its antigen remains unknown.

There are 12 residues in the CDR3. CDR1 is MNHEY, CDR2 SMNVEV, per germline (reference sequence). Trimming removed 7 bases from V and 11 bases from J; junction bases left unmatched: 7. Repertoires were generated with immunoSEQ multiplex PCR, while TCRdb's copy carries only in-frame clones and drops some. The table includes about 99,000 clones, roughly 93% detected once. J is TRBJ2-3 and V is TRBV27, with 9 bases identical to TRBD2. This receptor was obtained from a human donor who received an intestinal transplant. The sequenced sample was unstimulated CD8+ T cells sorted from spleen or lymph node cells, obtained before intestinal transplant. This CDR3 reads CASTHSGGLQYF. CDR3 in DNA: TGTGCCAGCACCCATAGCGGGGGACTGCAGTATTTT.